The 15 T cell receptor beta chains presented below share a single source sample, sequenced in a study of blood T cell repertoires in COVID-19. Only in-frame clones appear in the TCRdb table, and some are missing; sequencing was by immunoSEQ multiplex PCR. Among under 250,000 clones listed, 75% to 90% were seen once. The sequencing input was peripheral blood. These receptors all come from a young man with COVID-19, enrolled during active disease.

The gene calls are TRBV11-1 and TRBJ1-5; D is ambiguous. The germline V and J ends were trimmed by 4 bases and 4 bases, with 8 bases remaining between them. Germline V gene sequence: CDR1 SGHAT, CDR2 FQDESV (reference sequence). This CDR3 contains 13 residues. This chain's CDR3 is CASSSQRNQPQHF. The CDR3 DNA sequence: TGTGCCAGCAGCTCACAGCGGAATCAGCCCCAGCATTTT.

This chain joins TRBV2 and TRBJ2-7; TRBD1 matches 9 bases. Per germline, CDR1 SNHLY and CDR2 FYNNEI. The CDR3 loop spans 14 amino acids. V shed 3 bases and J 2 bases; nucleotides not matched to a gene: 2. The CDR3 nucleotides are TGTGCCAGCAGTGACCGGGACAGGGCCTACGAGCAGTACTTC. Its protein product is CASSDRDRAYEQYF.

V is TRBV5-5 and J is TRBJ2-3, with a tentative D call TRBD2 (5 bases). Looked up from germline, CDR1 is SGHKS and CDR2 is YYEKEE (reference sequence). Trimming cost V 4 bases and J 1 base, with 10 bases left between them. The CDR3 is made up of 14 amino acids. Here the CDR3 DNA reads TGTGCCAGCAGCCGGACTCCGCGCACAGATACGCAGTATTTT. Protein: CASSRTPRTDTQYF.

The J gene is TRBJ1-5, the V gene TRBV6-2 or TRBV6-3; D is ambiguous. The CDR3 runs to 15 residues. V lost 2 bases, J lost 1 base, and 9 bases lay in between. CDR1 is MNHEY, CDR2 SVGEGT, per germline. In DNA, the CDR3 is TGTGCCAGCAGTTACGGCAGGTTGAGCAATCAGCCCCAGCATTTT. Translated, it gives CASSYGRLSNQPQHF.

J is TRBJ1-2 and V is TRBV2; D remains ambiguous. Germline V lookup: CDR1 SNHLY, CDR2 FYNNEI. The ends were cut back, 3 bases at V and 4 bases at J, with 3 bases in the middle. The CDR3 sequence is 11 residues long. CDR3 DNA: TGTGCCAGCAGTGACAGCTATGGCTACACCTTC. Translation gives CASSDSYGYTF.

The chain uses TRBV3-1 (or the pseudogene TRBV3-2) and TRBJ1-2; D may be TRBD1 (6 bases). The length of the CDR3 is 15 residues. V was clipped by 1 base and J by 0 bases, with 9 bases between them. CDR1 is LGHDT and CDR2 is YNNKEL in the germline V gene (reference sequence). The CDR3 DNA reads TGTGCCAGCAGCCAAGTTCCAGGGGCTAACTATGGCTACACCTTC. Translated, it gives CASSQVPGANYGYTF.

The J gene is TRBJ2-2, the V gene TRBV3-1 (or the pseudogene TRBV3-2), with 8 bases that match TRBD2. Germline CDR1 reads LGHDT; CDR2 reads YNNKEL (reference sequence). The ends lost 1 base at V and 4 bases at J; junction bases unmatched: 20. This CDR3 region has 21 residues. CDR3 sequence (DNA): TGTGCCAGCAGCCAAGGAAACCCAGGGTGGAGGGCGGGAGGTGGCACCGGGGAGCTGTTTTTT. It is translated as CASSQGNPGWRAGGGTGELFF.

The CDR3 reads CASSAGQDYEQYF. The CDR3, as DNA: TGTGCCAGCAGCGCAGGACAGGACTACGAGCAGTACTTC. The J gene is TRBJ2-7, the V gene TRBV9; 7 positions match TRBD1. Trimming at V came to 3 bases and at J to 3 bases, leaving 3 bases not matched to a gene. Germline assignment: CDR1 SGDLS and CDR2 YYNGEE. The CDR3 loop spans 13 amino acids.

The chain combines TRBV19 with TRBJ2-7; TRBD1 aligns across 7 bases. CDR3 length: 14 amino acids. CDR1 LNHDA and CDR2 SQIVND come from the germline V gene (reference sequence). V shed 4 bases and J 3 bases; nucleotides not matched to a gene: 6. The CDR3 is CASSSRTGNYEQYF. The CDR3 nucleotides are TGTGCCAGTAGTAGCAGGACAGGAAACTACGAGCAGTACTTC.

The table lists this clone with a count of one. The chain carries TRBV7-3 and TRBJ2-1, with D perhaps TRBD2 (5 bases). This CDR3 has 13 amino acids. V was trimmed by 0 bases and J by 5 bases, leaving 5 bases between them. From germline, CDR1 is SGHTA and CDR2 FQGTGA. This CDR3 reads CASSLTSDNEQFF. CDR3 nucleotide sequence: TGTGCCAGCAGCTTAACTAGCGACAATGAGCAGTTCTTC.

V gene TRBV9 combines with J gene TRBJ2-2, with a tentative D call TRBD1 (5 bases). V was clipped by 7 bases and J by 6 bases, with 16 bases between them. The germline gives CDR1 SGDLS, CDR2 YYNGEE. The CDR3 runs 14 residues. DNA of the CDR3: TGTGCCAGCGGGGCTGCAGGGTATGCCGGGGAGCTGTTTTTT. This codes for CASGAAGYAGELFF.

The chain combines TRBV18 with TRBJ1-1; 8 bases are a match to TRBD1. The CDR3 has 17 amino acids. Looked up from germline, CDR1 is KGHSH and CDR2 is LQKENI. V dropped 2 bases and J dropped 4; count of bases not matched to a gene: 12. Here the CDR3 DNA reads TGTGCCAGCTCACCAAAAAGCTTAACAGGGGGGAGCACTGAAGCTTTCTTT. Translated: CASSPKSLTGGSTEAFF.

The chain's CDR3 is CASSAMGGGKNIQYF. The CDR3 DNA is TGTGCCAGCAGCGCCATGGGAGGAGGCAAAAACATTCAGTACTTC. The chain is built from TRBV5-4 and TRBJ2-4; TRBD2 is a possible D gene (6 bases). Trimming pared 4 bases from V and 3 bases from J, leaving 14 bases between. Germline lookup yields CDR1 SGHNT and CDR2 YYREEE (reference sequence). The CDR3 is made up of 15 amino acids.

This chain uses TRBV20-1 with TRBJ1-1; possibly TRBD1 for D (6 bases). The CDR3 sequence is 14 residues long. Per the germline V gene, CDR1 is DFQATT and CDR2 is SNEGSKA (reference sequence). V was cut by 3 bases and J by 6 bases, with 17 bases left in between. This CDR3 reads CSASWQQGVAEAFF. The DNA of the CDR3 is TGCAGTGCTAGTTGGCAACAGGGAGTCGCTGAAGCTTTCTTT.

The chain links TRBV18 to TRBJ2-1; 8 nucleotides line up with TRBD1. CDR1 and CDR2 (germline): KGHSH, LQKENI. V shed 1 base and J 12 bases; nucleotides not matched to a gene: 2. The CDR3 is 12 residues long. The CDR3 protein is CASSPRGTGQFF. Here the CDR3 DNA reads TGTGCCAGCTCACCACGGGGGACAGGGCAGTTCTTC.